This T cell receptor (beta chain) was sequenced in a study of early T cells in non-severe SARS-CoV-2 infection. For the study at large: The study sequenced bulk RNA from unsorted whole blood, with chains unpaired.

This CDR3 is 12 amino acids long. V shed 3 bases and J shed 8 bases, with 10 bases lying between them. This clonotype has more than one count but fewer than ten. TCRdb re-called the 5' RACE reads through MiXCR, storing one row per CDR3 protein. The sample holds tens of thousands of distinct CDR3 sequences, 13% to 15% seen once. The V gene is TRBV12-3 or TRBV12-4, the J gene TRBJ1-2, with D uncertain. The sequencing sample was made of whole blood. The origin of this receptor is an adult who was a healthcare worker with PCR-confirmed SARS-CoV-2 infection or an uninfected control (not recorded which). For the CDR3, the DNA is TGTGCCAGCAGTTTTGGGGAGTCCGGCTACACCTTC. Translating it yields CASSFGESGYTF.